The 18 T cell receptor beta chains below come from one sample, sequenced in a study of beta chain features in type 1 diabetes. cDNA synthesis used the whole RNA isolate, giving expressed TCRB sequences. Assay: immunoSEQ multiplex PCR; the TCRdb copy retains only in-frame clones and omits some. This table holds 970,000 or so clones, 15% to 20% found once. Input material: naive CD4+ T cells from blood. The receptors stem from a woman younger than 35 in good health.

There are a few counts of this clone. This rearrangement joins TRBV2 to TRBJ1-4; 8 nucleotides match TRBD1. Germline values: CDR1 SNHLY, CDR2 FYNNEI. Trimming at V came to 4 bases and at J to 8 bases, leaving 3 bases not matched to a gene. This CDR3 is built from 13 residues. CDR3 residues: CASSADREEKLFF. The CDR3 coding sequence is TGTGCCAGCAGTGCGGACAGGGAGGAAAAACTGTTTTTT.

The chain recombines TRBV7-3 with TRBJ2-7; TRBD1 might be the D (5 bases). Germline lookup yields CDR1 SGHTA and CDR2 FQGTGA. The CDR3 runs to 13 residues. V gave up 5 bases and J gave up 4 bases, with 12 bases separating them. The CDR3 loop is CASSHRNGYEQYF. The CDR3, as DNA: TGTGCCAGCAGCCACAGGAATGGGTACGAGCAGTACTTC. Combining the CDR3 with reference TRBV7-3 and TRBJ2-7 gives the whole variable domain GAGVSQTPSNKVTEKGKYVELRCDPISGHTALYWYRQSLGQGPEFLIYFQGTGAADDSGLPNDRFFAVRPEGSVSTLKIQRTERGDSAVYLCASSHRNGYEQYFGPGTRLTVT.

In this sample, this clone turned up a few times. The chain links TRBV7-3 to TRBJ2-3; 10 bases agree with TRBD2. The junction had 8 bases not matched to a gene; V was cut back by 5 bases and J by 6 bases. The germline gives CDR1 SGHTA, CDR2 FQGTGA. The CDR3 consists of 15 residues. DNA for the CDR3: TGTGCCAGCAGCCCCGTGCTAGCGGGAGTGGATACGCAGTATTTT. As protein: CASSPVLAGVDTQYF.

This clone has a handful of counts. The chain carries TRBV6-5 and TRBJ2-7, with 11 positions matching TRBD2. Germline V CDR1 and CDR2: MNHEY, SVGAGI. CDR3 length equals 14 residues. V lost 6 bases and J lost 2; bases outside the gene matches: 3. CDR3 sequence reads: CASRLGLAAYEQYF. The DNA of the CDR3 is TGTGCCAGCAGACTGGGACTAGCGGCCTACGAGCAGTACTTC.

The chain joins TRBV4-2 to TRBJ2-1; TRBD1 agrees at 7 bases. The CDR3 consists of 15 residues. Germline V lookup: CDR1 LGHNA, CDR2 YNFKEQ. J gave up 10 bases and V 3 bases, and 12 bases lay outside the gene matches. CDR3 sequence (DNA): TGTGCCAGCAGCCATTCCGGGACAGTAGATCGAGAGCAGTTCTTC. Translated, it gives CASSHSGTVDREQFF.

This clone was seen only a few times. The rearrangement uses TRBV28 and TRBJ1-2; D is undetermined. Germline assignment: CDR1 MDHEN and CDR2 SYDVKM. V was pared by 7 bases and J by 8 bases, with 14 bases between. The length of the CDR3 is 12 residues. CDR3 nucleotide sequence: TGTGCCAGCACACCCGAGGGAGTCGGCTACACCTTC. Protein: CASTPEGVGYTF.

The chain is built from TRBV7-5 and TRBJ2-7; whether TRBD2, the table's D call, matches the DNA was not checked. TRBV7-5 is an annotated pseudogene. This CDR3 contains 15 residues. CDR3 sequence: CARSLVLPSHYEQYF. Here the CDR3 DNA reads TGTGCCAGAAGCTTAGTGCTACCGTCGCACTACGAGCAGTACTTC.

This clone turned up a few times. In nucleotides, the CDR3 is TGCGCCAGCAGCCAACGGGCTAGCGGGAGCGGCACAGATACGCAGTATTTT. This codes for CASSQRASGSGTDTQYF. The chain couples TRBV4-3 to TRBJ2-3, with 10 bases identical to TRBD2. The CDR3 extends over 17 amino acids. Germline CDR1 reads LGHNA; CDR2 reads YSLEER. J was trimmed by 1 base and V by 2 bases; bases with no gene match: 6.

This clone was seen a few times. V and J are TRBV5-1 and TRBJ2-1; 7 bases agree with TRBD1. Trimming took 4 bases from V and 3 from J; bases not matched to a gene: 7. The CDR3 length is 15 residues. Germline V CDR1 and CDR2: SGHRS, YFSETQ. The CDR3: CASSLTGSGYNEQFF. In nucleotides, the CDR3 is TGCGCCAGCAGCCTGACAGGGTCGGGCTACAATGAGCAGTTCTTC.

This clone was seen a few times. The gene calls are TRBV29-1 and TRBJ2-1; D remains ambiguous. The length of the CDR3 is 13 residues. Germline lookup yields CDR1 SQVTM and CDR2 ANQGSEA. The germline V and J ends were trimmed by 4 bases and 10 bases, with 17 bases remaining between them. The CDR3 nucleotides read TGCAGCGTTGCTGCGGTGGTCGTGATCGAGCAGTTCTTC. Translated: CSVAAVVVIEQFF.

The chain is built from TRBV4-3 and TRBJ2-7; the match to TRBD1 covers 9 bases. Germline trimming cut 0 bases from V and 4 bases from J; bases unmatched to any gene: 4. This CDR3 region has 15 residues. Per the germline V gene, CDR1 is LGHNA and CDR2 is YSLEER. The CDR3 protein is CASSQDPGQGYEQYF. DNA for the CDR3: TGCGCCAGCAGCCAAGACCCGGGACAGGGATACGAGCAGTACTTC.

The chain links TRBV28 to TRBJ1-5, with unresolved D. The germline V gene encodes CDR1 MDHEN and CDR2 SYDVKM. Between the trimmed V and J ends, which lost 6 bases and 5 bases, there was a span of 14 bases. The CDR3 totals 14 residues. The CDR3 is CASRHGRLHQPQHF. CDR3 in DNA: TGTGCCAGCAGACACGGACGGCTACATCAGCCCCAGCATTTT.

This clone was seen more than once but under ten times. The chain recombines TRBV7-9 with TRBJ2-1; 15 bases agree with TRBD2. CDR3 length equals 17 residues. Germline loops: CDR1 SEHNR, CDR2 FQNEAQ (reference sequence). V dropped 5 bases and J dropped 7; count of bases not matched to a gene: 9. The CDR3 spells CASSGLAGGPNRNEQFF. Here the CDR3 DNA reads TGTGCCAGCAGCGGACTAGCGGGAGGGCCAAACCGTAATGAGCAGTTCTTC.

This chain joins TRBV13 and TRBJ2-1; D uncertain. V dropped 5 bases and J dropped 7 bases, with 6 bases sitting between them. The length of the CDR3 is 11 residues. Looked up from germline, CDR1 is PRHDT and CDR2 is FYEKMQ (reference sequence). The CDR3 DNA reads as TGTGCCAGCAGCGCCCTAAATGAGCAGTTCTTC. It is translated as CASSALNEQFF.

The table lists this clone with a few counts. J is TRBJ2-7 and V is TRBV5-4; 9 positions match TRBD2. Germline values: CDR1 SGHNT, CDR2 YYREEE (reference sequence). The CDR3 sequence is 16 residues long. V was pared by 2 bases and J by 6 bases, with 12 bases of the junction left unmatched. CDR3 protein: CASSFGRAGGLVEQYF. The CDR3 bases are TGTGCCAGCAGCTTTGGAAGAGCGGGAGGATTAGTCGAGCAGTACTTC.

This chain connects TRBV18 to TRBJ1-2; 8 nucleotides match TRBD1. Germline CDR1 KGHSH, CDR2 LQKENI. The CDR3 is 15 amino acids. V trimming: 6 bases; J trimming: 0 bases; junction bases outside the gene matches: 6. The CDR3 nucleotides read TGTGCCAGCTCGGCAGAGGACAGGGCTAACTATGGCTACACCTTC. Amino acid sequence: CASSAEDRANYGYTF.

Only a few counts were recorded for this clone. V and J are TRBV14 and TRBJ2-3; 10 nucleotides align to TRBD2. V dropped 7 bases and J dropped 2; count of bases not matched to a gene: 3. The germline gives CDR1 SGHDN, CDR2 FVKESK. This CDR3 spans 14 amino acids. The CDR3 DNA sequence: TGTGCCAGCAACGGACTAGCGGACACAGATACGCAGTATTTT. The encoded protein is CASNGLADTDTQYF.

The chain joins TRBV28 to TRBJ1-2; D ambiguous. The germline gives CDR1 MDHEN, CDR2 SYDVKM. The CDR3 runs 13 residues. V shed 3 bases and J shed 0 bases, with 5 bases lying between them. CDR3 in DNA: TGTGCCAGCAGTTTTACCACTAACTATGGCTACACCTTC. Protein: CASSFTTNYGYTF.